This TCR beta chain came from a study of control samples from healthy donors and cancer patients. V dropped 3 bases and J dropped 1 base, with 9 bases sitting between them. The CDR3 loop spans 14 amino acids. Germline CDR1 MDHEN, CDR2 SYDVKM. Sequencing used immunoSEQ multiplex PCR; TCRdb keeps in-frame clones, though not all of them. The sample consists of more than 110,000 clones, roughly 92% of them appearing once. Sequenced input: blood. The rearrangement joins TRBV28 to TRBJ1-1; no reliable D call. The receptor was derived from a man aged 25-40 years in good health. CDR3 in DNA: TGTGCCAGCAGTTTGCCGGAGACGAACACTGAAGCTTTCTTT. Translated: CASSLPETNTEAFF. Together with reference TRBV28 and TRBJ1-1, the CDR3 gives the full variable domain: DVKVTQSSRYLVKRTGEKVFLECVQDMDHENMFWYRQDPGLGLRLIYFSYDVKMKEKGDIPEGYSVSREKKERFSLILESASTNQTSMYLCASSLPETNTEAFFGQGTRLTVV.